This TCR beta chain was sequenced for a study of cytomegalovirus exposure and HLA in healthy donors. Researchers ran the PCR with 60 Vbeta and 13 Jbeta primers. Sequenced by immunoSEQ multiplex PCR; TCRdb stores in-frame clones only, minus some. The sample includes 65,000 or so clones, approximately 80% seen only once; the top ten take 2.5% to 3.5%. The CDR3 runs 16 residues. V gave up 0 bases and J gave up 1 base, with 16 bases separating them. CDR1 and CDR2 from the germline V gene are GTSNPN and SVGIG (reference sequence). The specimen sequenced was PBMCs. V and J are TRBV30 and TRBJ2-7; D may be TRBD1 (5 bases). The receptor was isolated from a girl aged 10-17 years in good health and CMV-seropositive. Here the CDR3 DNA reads TGTGCCTGGAGTGTAGCCCAAGGCAGGGCTTCCTACGAGCAGTACTTC. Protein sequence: CAWSVAQGRASYEQYF.